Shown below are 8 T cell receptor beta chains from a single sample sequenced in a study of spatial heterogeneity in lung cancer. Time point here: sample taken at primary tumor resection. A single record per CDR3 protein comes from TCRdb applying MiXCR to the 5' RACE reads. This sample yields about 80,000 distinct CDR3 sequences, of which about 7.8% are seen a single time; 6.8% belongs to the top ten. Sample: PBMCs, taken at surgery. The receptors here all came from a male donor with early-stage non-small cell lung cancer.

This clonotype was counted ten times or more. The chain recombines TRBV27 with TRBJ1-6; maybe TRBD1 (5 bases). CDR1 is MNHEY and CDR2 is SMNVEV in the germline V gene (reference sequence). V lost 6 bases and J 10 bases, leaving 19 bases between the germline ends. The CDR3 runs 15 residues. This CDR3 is CASRLRDGHRSPLHF. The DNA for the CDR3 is TGTGCCAGCAGACTACGGGACGGTCACCGCTCACCCCTCCACTTT.

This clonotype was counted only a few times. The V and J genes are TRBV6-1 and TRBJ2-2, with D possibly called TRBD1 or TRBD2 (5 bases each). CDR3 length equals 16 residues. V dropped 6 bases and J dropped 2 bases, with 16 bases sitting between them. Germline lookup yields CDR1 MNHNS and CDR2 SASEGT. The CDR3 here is CASRETGTTNTGELFF. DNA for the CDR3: TGTGCCAGCAGGGAAACCGGGACCACAAACACCGGGGAGCTGTTTTTT.

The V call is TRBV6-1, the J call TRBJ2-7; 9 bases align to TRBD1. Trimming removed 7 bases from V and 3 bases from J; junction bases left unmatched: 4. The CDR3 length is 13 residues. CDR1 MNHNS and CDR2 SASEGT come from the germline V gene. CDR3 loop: CASMATGGYEQYF. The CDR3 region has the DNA TGTGCCAGCATGGCGACAGGGGGCTACGAGCAGTACTTC.

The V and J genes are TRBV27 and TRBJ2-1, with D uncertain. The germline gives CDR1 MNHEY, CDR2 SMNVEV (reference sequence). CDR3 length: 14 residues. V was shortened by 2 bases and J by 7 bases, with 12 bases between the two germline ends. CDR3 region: CASSLIPLGNEQFF. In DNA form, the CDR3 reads TGTGCCAGCAGTTTAATCCCCCTCGGGAATGAGCAGTTCTTC.

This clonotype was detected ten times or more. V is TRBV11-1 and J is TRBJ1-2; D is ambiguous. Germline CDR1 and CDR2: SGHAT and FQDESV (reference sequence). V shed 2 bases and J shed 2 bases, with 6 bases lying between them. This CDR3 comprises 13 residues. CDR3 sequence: CASSLSTNYGYTF. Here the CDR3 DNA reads TGTGCCAGCAGCTTAAGCACCAACTATGGCTACACCTTC.

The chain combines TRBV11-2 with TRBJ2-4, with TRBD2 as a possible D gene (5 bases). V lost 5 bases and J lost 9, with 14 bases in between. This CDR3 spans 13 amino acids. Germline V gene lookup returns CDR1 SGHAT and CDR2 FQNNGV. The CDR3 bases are TGTGCCAGCAGCCCAACCCAAGCGGCCATTCAGTACTTC. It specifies CASSPTQAAIQYF.

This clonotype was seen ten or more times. This chain's CDR3 is CAISESGGNTEAFF. Written as DNA, the CDR3 is TGTGCCATCAGTGAGTCTGGGGGGAACACTGAAGCTTTCTTT. The V gene is TRBV10-3, the J gene TRBJ1-1; D is perhaps TRBD1 (5 bases). V was cut by 0 bases and J by 1 base, with 6 bases left in between. Germline loops: CDR1 ENHRY, CDR2 SYGVKD. The CDR3 runs 14 residues.

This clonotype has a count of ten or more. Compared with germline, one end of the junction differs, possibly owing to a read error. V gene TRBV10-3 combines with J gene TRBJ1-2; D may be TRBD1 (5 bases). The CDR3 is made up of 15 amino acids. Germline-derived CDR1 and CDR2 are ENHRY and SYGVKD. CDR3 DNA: TGTGCCATCAGCGAGTCGGGGGAGGCCTATAGTGGCTACACCTTC. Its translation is CAISESGEAYSGYTF.